The rows below give T cell receptor beta chains drawn from one sample of a study of identical twins. TCRdb processed the 5' RACE reads anew with MiXCR; each CDR3 protein has one entry. The table includes about 530,000 distinct CDR3 sequences, 20% to 25% detected once. The same data also went into a second study, on yellow fever vaccine responses in identical twins.

What was sequenced was CD4+ T cells sorted from blood. These receptors were taken from a woman aged 18-35 years in good health. Both conserved end residues are part of each CDR3. Fields, in order: CDR3 DNA, CDR3 protein, V gene, clone size, J gene, D gene. A D gene is named only where the DNA matches it firmly. Clone size appears in some rows only: once, few, many, or a class for an expanded clone.

cdr3_nt: TGTGCCATCAGGTGGGGGATTACGGATGAGCAGTTCTTC; cdr3_aa: CAIRWGITDEQFF; v_call: TRBV10-3; clone_size: once; j_call: TRBJ2-1; d_call: -
cdr3_nt: TGTGCCAGCAGTCCTCAGGCCTCCCAAGAGACCCAGTACTTC; cdr3_aa: CASSPQASQETQYF; v_call: TRBV27; clone_size: few; j_call: TRBJ2-5; d_call: -
cdr3_nt: TGTGCCAGCAGTCCCTCCGGGACGGGCTCCTACAATGAGCAGTTCTTC; cdr3_aa: CASSPSGTGSYNEQFF; v_call: TRBV28; clone_size: few; j_call: TRBJ2-1; d_call: -
cdr3_nt: TGTGCCAGCAGTTCTAATAGCGGGAGGGCGGATGAGCAGTTCTTC; cdr3_aa: CASSSNSGRADEQFF; v_call: TRBV7-2; clone_size: few; j_call: TRBJ2-1; d_call: TRBD2
cdr3_nt: TGTGCCACCAGTGATTTGGGGGATTCTAAAAACATTCAGTACTTC; cdr3_aa: CATSDLGDSKNIQYF; v_call: TRBV24-1; clone_size: few; j_call: TRBJ2-4; d_call: -
cdr3_nt: TGTGCCAGCAGTTTAGCTAGCTCTGCCAAAAACATTCAGTACTTC; cdr3_aa: CASSLASSAKNIQYF; v_call: TRBV28; clone_size: -; j_call: TRBJ2-4; d_call: -
cdr3_nt: TGTGCCAGCAGCTTTTGGCAGGAGGTGAACAATGAGCAGTTCTTC; cdr3_aa: CASSFWQEVNNEQFF; v_call: TRBV11-2; clone_size: few; j_call: TRBJ2-1; d_call: -
cdr3_nt: TGCGCCAGCAGCCAAGATCGCATCCCTAACTATGGCTACACCTTC; cdr3_aa: CASSQDRIPNYGYTF; v_call: TRBV4-1; clone_size: -; j_call: TRBJ1-2; d_call: -
cdr3_nt: TGCGCCAGCAGCTTGGCACTAGCGGGGGGGCCTCTGGAGACCCAGTACTTC; cdr3_aa: CASSLALAGGPLETQYF; v_call: TRBV5-1; clone_size: few; j_call: TRBJ2-5; d_call: TRBD2
cdr3_nt: TGTGCCAGCAGGCGGGGTACGACTGAAGCTTTCTTT; cdr3_aa: CASRRGTTEAFF; v_call: TRBV12-3/TRBV12-4; clone_size: -; j_call: TRBJ1-1; d_call: -
cdr3_nt: TGTGCCAGCACCTTCTATGAGGAGCAGTTCTTC; cdr3_aa: CASTFYEEQFF; v_call: TRBV6-1; clone_size: -; j_call: TRBJ2-1; d_call: -
cdr3_nt: TGTGCCAGCAGTTTAGTGCCGGGTGGGGGACTAGCGGGGATGTATGAGCAGTTCTTC; cdr3_aa: CASSLVPGGGLAGMYEQFF; v_call: TRBV12-3/TRBV12-4; clone_size: -; j_call: TRBJ2-1; d_call: TRBD2
cdr3_nt: TGCAGTGCTAGAGGTAGTGTTGGCTACACCTTC; cdr3_aa: CSARGSVGYTF; v_call: TRBV20-1; clone_size: few; j_call: TRBJ1-2; d_call: -
cdr3_nt: TGTGCCATCAGTCCATCGGACAGGGGTGCTGAAGCTTTCTTT; cdr3_aa: CAISPSDRGAEAFF; v_call: TRBV10-3; clone_size: few; j_call: TRBJ1-1; d_call: TRBD1
cdr3_nt: TGCAGTGCTATTGTCGCGGGCCACTCGGGACTCAACTACGAGCAGTACTTC; cdr3_aa: CSAIVAGHSGLNYEQYF; v_call: TRBV20-1; clone_size: few; j_call: TRBJ2-7; d_call: -
cdr3_nt: TGCGCCAGCAGCTTGTACCTGGGTAGCTACAATGAGCAGTTCTTC; cdr3_aa: CASSLYLGSYNEQFF; v_call: TRBV5-1; clone_size: -; j_call: TRBJ2-1; d_call: -
cdr3_nt: TGTGCCAGTCAAGGGACTAGCGGGAACGAGCAGTACTTC; cdr3_aa: CASQGTSGNEQYF; v_call: TRBV19; clone_size: few; j_call: TRBJ2-7; d_call: TRBD2
cdr3_nt: TGTGCCAGCAGTCTCGGGGTCGGGGGAAATGAGCAGTTCTTC; cdr3_aa: CASSLGVGGNEQFF; v_call: TRBV12-3/TRBV12-4; clone_size: -; j_call: TRBJ2-1; d_call: -
cdr3_nt: TGTGCCAGCAGTTTTCCGGATAGCTCACCCCTCCACTTT; cdr3_aa: CASSFPDSSPLHF; v_call: TRBV12-3/TRBV12-4; clone_size: -; j_call: TRBJ1-6; d_call: -
cdr3_nt: TGTGCCAGCAGCCAAAGCGGGCAAGAGACCCAGTACTTC; cdr3_aa: CASSQSGQETQYF; v_call: TRBV11-2; clone_size: -; j_call: TRBJ2-5; d_call: -
cdr3_nt: TGTGCCAGCAGCTCCAACACCGGGAACAGGGTCCAAGAGACCCAGTACTTC; cdr3_aa: CASSSNTGNRVQETQYF; v_call: TRBV11-2; clone_size: -; j_call: TRBJ2-5; d_call: -
cdr3_nt: TGTGCCAGCAGCCAAGCGGGTACCTACGAGCAGTACTTC; cdr3_aa: CASSQAGTYEQYF; v_call: TRBV14; clone_size: few; j_call: TRBJ2-7; d_call: -
cdr3_nt: TGTGCCAGCAGTGAGTGGGGGGGCAATGAGCAGTTCTTC; cdr3_aa: CASSEWGGNEQFF; v_call: TRBV6-4; clone_size: -; j_call: TRBJ2-1; d_call: TRBD2
cdr3_nt: TGTGCCAGCAGCAAGACTAGCGGGGAGAGCTCCTACAATGAGCAGTTCTTC; cdr3_aa: CASSKTSGESSYNEQFF; v_call: TRBV11-2; clone_size: -; j_call: TRBJ2-1; d_call: TRBD2
cdr3_nt: TGTGCCATCAGTGAGTCGAGGACCCCAAAGGGCATTCAGTACTTC; cdr3_aa: CAISESRTPKGIQYF; v_call: TRBV10-3; clone_size: -; j_call: TRBJ2-4; d_call: -
cdr3_nt: TGCGCCAGCAGCCCCCCAGTGAAGGGCAACACCGGGGAGCTGTTTTTT; cdr3_aa: CASSPPVKGNTGELFF; v_call: TRBV4-1; clone_size: few; j_call: TRBJ2-2; d_call: -
cdr3_nt: TGTGCCAGCAGCCAAGGATTTAACACCGGGGAGCTGTTTTTT; cdr3_aa: CASSQGFNTGELFF; v_call: TRBV3-1; clone_size: -; j_call: TRBJ2-2; d_call: -
cdr3_nt: TGTGCCACCAGTGATTTCGTCAGGGGGGAGCAAGAGACCCAGTACTTC; cdr3_aa: CATSDFVRGEQETQYF; v_call: TRBV24-1; clone_size: -; j_call: TRBJ2-5; d_call: -
cdr3_nt: TGTGCCAGCAGTTCCAGGGAGGGGGAGACCCAGTACTTC; cdr3_aa: CASSSREGETQYF; v_call: TRBV12-3/TRBV12-4; clone_size: -; j_call: TRBJ2-5; d_call: TRBD2
cdr3_nt: TGTGCCAGCAGTCCCGGGTTGGCTAGCGGGACCTACGAGCAGTACTTC; cdr3_aa: CASSPGLASGTYEQYF; v_call: TRBV12-3/TRBV12-4; clone_size: few; j_call: TRBJ2-7; d_call: TRBD2
cdr3_nt: TGTGCCAGCAGCCAAGAGCTAGCGGGGGGGGACGTTGAAGATACGCAGTATTTT; cdr3_aa: CASSQELAGGDVEDTQYF; v_call: TRBV3-1; clone_size: few; j_call: TRBJ2-3; d_call: TRBD2